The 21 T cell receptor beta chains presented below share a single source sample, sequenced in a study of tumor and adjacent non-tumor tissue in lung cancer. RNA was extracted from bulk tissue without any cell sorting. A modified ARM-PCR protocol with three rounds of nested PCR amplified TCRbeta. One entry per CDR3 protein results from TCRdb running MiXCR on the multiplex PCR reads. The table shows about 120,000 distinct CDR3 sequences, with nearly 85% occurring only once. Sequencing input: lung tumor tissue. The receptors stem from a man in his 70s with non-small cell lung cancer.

CDR3 sequence: CASSAGLARGNSYNEQFF. The CDR3, as DNA: TGCGCCAGCAGTGCGGGACTAGCGAGGGGAAACTCCTACAATGAGCAGTTCTTC. The rearrangement links TRBV10-1 to TRBJ2-1, with 10 positions matching TRBD2. Germline CDR1 WNHNN, CDR2 SYGVQD (reference sequence). The CDR3 totals 18 residues. Losses at the gene ends were 4 bases for V and 0 bases for J; bases not matched to a gene: 9.

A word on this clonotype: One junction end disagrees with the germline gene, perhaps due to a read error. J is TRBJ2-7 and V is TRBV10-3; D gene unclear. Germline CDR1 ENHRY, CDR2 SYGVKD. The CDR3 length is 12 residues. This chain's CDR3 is CDIRNLPYERYF. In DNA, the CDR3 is TGTGACATCAGGAACCTACCGTATGAGCGGTACTTC.

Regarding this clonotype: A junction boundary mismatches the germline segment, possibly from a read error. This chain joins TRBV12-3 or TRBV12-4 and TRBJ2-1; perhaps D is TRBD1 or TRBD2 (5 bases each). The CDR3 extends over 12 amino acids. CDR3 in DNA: TGTACCAGTAGTTTGTGGGACGCGGCTCAGTTCTTC. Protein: CTSSLWDAAQFF.

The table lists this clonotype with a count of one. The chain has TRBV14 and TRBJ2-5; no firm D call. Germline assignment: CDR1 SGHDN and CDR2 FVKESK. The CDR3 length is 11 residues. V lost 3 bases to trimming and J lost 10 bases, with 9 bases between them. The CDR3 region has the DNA TGTGCCAGCAGCCATGTGGGGATCCAGTACTTC. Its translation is CASSHVGIQYF.

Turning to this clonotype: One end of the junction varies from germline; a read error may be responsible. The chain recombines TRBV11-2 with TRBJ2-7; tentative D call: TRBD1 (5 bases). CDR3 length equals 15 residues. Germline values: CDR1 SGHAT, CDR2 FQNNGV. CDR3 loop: CADSLAFMSSYEHYF. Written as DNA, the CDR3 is TGTGCCGACAGCTTAGCCTTTATGTCCTCCTACGAGCACTACTTC.

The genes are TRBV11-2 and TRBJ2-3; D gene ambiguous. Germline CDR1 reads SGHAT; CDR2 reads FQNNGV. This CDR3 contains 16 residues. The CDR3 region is CISSLTHGGSTDTQYF. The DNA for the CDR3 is TGTATCAGCAGCTTAACTCATGGTGGAAGCACAGATACGCAGTATTTT. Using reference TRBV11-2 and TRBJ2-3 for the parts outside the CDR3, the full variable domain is EAGVAQSPRYKIIEKRQSVAFWCNPISGHATLYWYQQILGQGPKLLIQFQNNGVVDDSQLPKDRFSAERLKGVDSTLKIQPAKLEDSAVYLCISSLTHGGSTDTQYFGPGTRLTVL.

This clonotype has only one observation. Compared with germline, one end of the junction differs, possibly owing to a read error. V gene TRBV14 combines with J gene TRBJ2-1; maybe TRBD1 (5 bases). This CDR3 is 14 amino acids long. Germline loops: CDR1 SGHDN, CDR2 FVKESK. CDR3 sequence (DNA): TGTGCCAGCAGCATCCAGGGCCCTTACACTGAGCAGTCATTC. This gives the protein CASSIQGPYTEQSF.

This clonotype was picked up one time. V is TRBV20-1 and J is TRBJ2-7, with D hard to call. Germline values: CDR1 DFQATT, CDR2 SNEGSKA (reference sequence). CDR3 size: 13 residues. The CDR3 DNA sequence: TGCTGTTCGCTACCTGGCAATGTGGGTGAGCAGTACTTC. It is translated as CCSLPGNVGEQYF.

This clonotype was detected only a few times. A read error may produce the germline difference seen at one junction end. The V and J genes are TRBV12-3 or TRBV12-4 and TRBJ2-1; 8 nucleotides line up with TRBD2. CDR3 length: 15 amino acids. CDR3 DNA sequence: TGTGCCAGCAGGATTAGCGGGACGTTCTACAATGAGCAGTTTTTC. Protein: CASRISGTFYNEQFF.

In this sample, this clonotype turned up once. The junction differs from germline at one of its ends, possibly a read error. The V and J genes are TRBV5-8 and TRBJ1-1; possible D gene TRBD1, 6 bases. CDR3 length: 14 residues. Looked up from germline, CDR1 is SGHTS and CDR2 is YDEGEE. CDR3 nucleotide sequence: TGTGCCAGTAGCTCCCGGTCTAGGGACACTAAAGCTTTCTTT. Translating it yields CASSSRSRDTKAFF.

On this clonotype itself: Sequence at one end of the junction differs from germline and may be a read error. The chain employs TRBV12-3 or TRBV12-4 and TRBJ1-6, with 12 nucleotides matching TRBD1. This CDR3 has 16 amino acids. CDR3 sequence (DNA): TGTGCCTGCATCTCCGGGACAGGGGGCTATAATTCACCTCTCCACTTT. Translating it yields CACISGTGGYNSPLHF.

CDR3 residues: CSVGGEGCTEAFF. The CDR3 DNA follows: TGCAGCGTTGGAGGGGAAGGGTGCACTGAAGCTTTCTTT. The chain couples TRBV29-1 to TRBJ1-1, with TRBD1 as a possible D gene (5 bases). This CDR3 contains 13 residues. V was cut by 4 bases and J by 4 bases, with 13 bases left in between. Germline CDR1 and CDR2: SQVTM and ANQGSEA.

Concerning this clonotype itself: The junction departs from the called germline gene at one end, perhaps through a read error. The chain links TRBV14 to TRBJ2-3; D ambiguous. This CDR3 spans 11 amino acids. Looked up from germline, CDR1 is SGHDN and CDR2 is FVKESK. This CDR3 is CASNQHTTQYF. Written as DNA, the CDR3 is TGTGCGAGCAACCAACATACCACGCAGTATTTT.

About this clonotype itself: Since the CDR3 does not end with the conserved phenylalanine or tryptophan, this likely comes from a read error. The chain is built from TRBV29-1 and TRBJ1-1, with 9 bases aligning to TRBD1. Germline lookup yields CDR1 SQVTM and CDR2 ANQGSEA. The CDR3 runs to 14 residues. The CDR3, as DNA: TGCAGCCTTGAACAGGGGGCTGCTGGCACTGAAGCTTTCATT. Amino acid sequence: CSLEQGAAGTEAFI.

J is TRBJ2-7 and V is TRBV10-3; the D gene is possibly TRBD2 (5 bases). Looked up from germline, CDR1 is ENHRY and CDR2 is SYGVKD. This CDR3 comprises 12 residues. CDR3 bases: TGTATCATCATTAGTGCGGGCCACGAGCAGTACTTC. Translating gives CIIISAGHEQYF.

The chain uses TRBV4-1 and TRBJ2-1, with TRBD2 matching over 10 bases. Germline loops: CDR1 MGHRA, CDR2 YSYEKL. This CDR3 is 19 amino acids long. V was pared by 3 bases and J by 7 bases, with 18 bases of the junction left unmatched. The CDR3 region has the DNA TGCGCCAGCAGCCATCTGGGATCAGCGGGGGGGCCAGGTAAAAATGAGCAGTTCTTC. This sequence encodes CASSHLGSAGGPGKNEQFF.

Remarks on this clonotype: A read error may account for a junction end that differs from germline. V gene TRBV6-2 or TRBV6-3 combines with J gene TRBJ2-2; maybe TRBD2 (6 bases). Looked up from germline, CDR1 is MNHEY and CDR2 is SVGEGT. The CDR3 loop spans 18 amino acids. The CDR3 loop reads CVSSYFAGRRAGTGELFF. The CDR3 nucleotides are TGTGTCAGCAGTTATTTTGCTGGCAGGAGGGCCGGAACCGGGGAGCTGTTTTTT.

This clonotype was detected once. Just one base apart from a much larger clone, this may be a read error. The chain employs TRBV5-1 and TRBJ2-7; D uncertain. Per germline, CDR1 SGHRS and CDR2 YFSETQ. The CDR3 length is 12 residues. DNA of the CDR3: TGCGCCAGCAGCTCAAGCTCCTACGATCAGTACTTC. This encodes CASSSSSYDQYF.

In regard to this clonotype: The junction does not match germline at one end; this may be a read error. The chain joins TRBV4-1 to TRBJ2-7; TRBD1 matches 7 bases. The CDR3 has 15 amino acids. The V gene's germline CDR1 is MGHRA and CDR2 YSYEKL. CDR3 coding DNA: TGCGCGAGCAGCCAAGATGACAGGGTCTCCTACGAGCAGTACTTC. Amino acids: CASSQDDRVSYEQYF.

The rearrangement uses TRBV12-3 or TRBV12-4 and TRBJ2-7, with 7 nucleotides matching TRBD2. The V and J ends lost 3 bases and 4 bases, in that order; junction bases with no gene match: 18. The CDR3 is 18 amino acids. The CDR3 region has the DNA TGTGCCAGCAGTTTTTGGGGGGGATGGGAGGTCGGGTCATACGAGCAGTACTTC. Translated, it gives CASSFWGGWEVGSYEQYF.

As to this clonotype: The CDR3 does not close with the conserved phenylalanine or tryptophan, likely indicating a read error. The chain's CDR3 is CTSSLDPTGGKGKQFI. The CDR3 nucleotides are TGTACCAGCAGCTTAGATCCCACGGGGGGCAAGGGTAAGCAGTTCATC. This rearrangement joins TRBV11-3 to TRBJ2-1; maybe TRBD2 (7 bases). The germline CDR1 and CDR2 sequences are SGHNT and YENEEA. The CDR3 contains 16 residues.